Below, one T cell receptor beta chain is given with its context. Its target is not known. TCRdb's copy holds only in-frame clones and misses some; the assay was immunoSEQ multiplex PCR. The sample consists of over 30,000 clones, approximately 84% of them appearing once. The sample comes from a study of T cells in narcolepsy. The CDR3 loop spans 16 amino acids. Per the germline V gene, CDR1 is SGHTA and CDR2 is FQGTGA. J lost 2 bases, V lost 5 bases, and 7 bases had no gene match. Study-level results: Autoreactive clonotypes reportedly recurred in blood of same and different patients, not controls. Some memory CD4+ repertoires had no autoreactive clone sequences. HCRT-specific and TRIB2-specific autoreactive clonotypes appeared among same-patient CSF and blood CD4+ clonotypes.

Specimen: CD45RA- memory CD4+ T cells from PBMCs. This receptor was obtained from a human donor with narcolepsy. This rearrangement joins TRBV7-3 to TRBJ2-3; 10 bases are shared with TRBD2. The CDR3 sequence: CASSTISGGATDTQYF. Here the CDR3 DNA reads TGTGCCAGCAGCACAATAAGCGGGGGGGCCACAGATACGCAGTATTTT.